The clone carrying this TCR beta chain was seen a few times. What it binds is not known. CDR3 length: 14 residues. CDR1 is SQVTM and CDR2 is ANQGSEA in the germline V gene. The junction had 8 bases not matched to a gene; V was cut back by 7 bases and J by 2 bases. MiXCR, run by TCRdb on the RACE reads, gives a single entry per CDR3 protein. The sample lists fewer than 500,000 distinct CDR3 sequences, approximately 4.4% occurring once. These data belong to a study of human T cells and chemical hapten exposure. Turning to the study itself: The sensitizing agent was 2% DPC, placed on approximately 2 cm by approximately 2 cm of upper inner arm skin. Study-level points and caveats: Expanded TCR sets contained significantly more large CDR3 similarity clusters than controls.

This sample's time point: patch test 1, 2 weeks after DPC sensitization. The treatment: therapeutic diphenylcyclopropenone sensitization with weekly scalp DPC. This material consisted of whole blood, taken in connection with sensitization to the hapten diphenylcyclopropenone (DPC). The sequence was collected from a woman between 45 and 65 years old with alopecia areata. Some clones in this sample may be carry-over from other donors' samples. The V and J genes are TRBV29-1 and TRBJ2-3; the match to TRBD1 covers 8 bases. CDR3 loop: CSAPLTGATDTQYF. Here the CDR3 DNA reads TGCAGCGCGCCGTTGACAGGGGCCACAGATACGCAGTATTTT.